This T cell receptor beta chain came from a study of OX40 agonist ivuxolimab in advanced cancers. Findings of the study overall: Dosing at 0.1 to 3.0 mg/kg was accompanied by clonal expansion of CD4+ and CD8+ blood T cells by week 6.

In this sample, this clone turned up once. The antigen is not known. Measured with immunoSEQ multiplex PCR; TCRdb has only the in-frame clones, and not every one. The table lists some 39,000 clones, about 88% of them singletons, with approximately 13% in the top ten. The CDR3 has 15 amino acids. V shed 7 bases and J 0 bases; nucleotides not matched to a gene: 7. Per the germline V gene, CDR1 is SGHTA and CDR2 is FQGTGA. This specimen was CD4+ or CD8+ T cells sorted from blood, taken in a trial of the OX40 agonist ivuxolimab. This TCR was recovered from an adult with an advanced solid tumor such as melanoma, head and neck, liver or kidney cancer. The chain joins TRBV7-3 to TRBJ2-3; 7 nucleotides agree with TRBD1. This chain's CDR3 is CASKRGQPSTDTQYF. CDR3 bases: TGTGCCAGCAAACGGGGACAGCCTAGCACAGATACGCAGTATTTT.